This T cell receptor beta chain was sequenced for a study of blood T cell repertoires in COVID-19. At the level of the study: The origin of the acute and convalescent COVID-19 samples was the United States, Italy and Spain. Sample material is recorded as cDNA or gDNA derived from T cells, B-cell-depleted T cells, or PBMCs.

Using immunoSEQ multiplex PCR, the repertoire was profiled, and TCRdb retains in-frame clones only, with some absent. The repertoire consists of some 200,000 clones, with approximately 80% occurring once and the leading ten covering more than 10%. There are 15 residues in the CDR3. V gave up 2 bases and J gave up 0 bases, with 11 bases separating them. CDR1 and CDR2 (germline): MDHEN, SYDVKM. The chain is built from TRBV28 and TRBJ2-7; possible D gene TRBD1, 5 bases. The sequenced sample consisted of peripheral blood. The clonotype comes from a human donor in a cohort sampled during active COVID-19. The CDR3 sequence: CASSLRAGLSYEQYF. Written as DNA, the CDR3 is TGTGCCAGCAGTTTACGGGCAGGGCTCTCCTACGAGCAGTACTTC.